This T cell receptor beta chain was recovered during a study of blood T cell repertoires in COVID-19. As for the study in general: The United States, Italy and Spain were the sources of the acute and convalescent COVID-19 samples. Nucleic acid was either cDNA or gDNA, and it came from T cells, B-cell-depleted T cells, or PBMCs.

Germline CDR1 reads ENHRY; CDR2 reads SYGVKD. V was shortened by 6 bases and J by 5 bases, with 16 bases between the two germline ends. The CDR3 has 14 amino acids. The authors' processing: Estimation of nucleated cell counts was performed using reference gene primer amplification. Assay: immunoSEQ multiplex PCR; the TCRdb copy retains only in-frame clones and omits some. The DNA was the basis for D and trimming; V, J and clone size are from that table. The sample holds more than 110,000 clones, 80% to 90% seen once. Sequenced material: peripheral blood. The receptor was derived from a woman between 35 and 50 years old with acute or convalescent COVID-19. The chain combines TRBV10-3 with TRBJ2-5; maybe TRBD2 (5 bases). This CDR3 reads CAISLTRVEETQYF. The CDR3 bases are TGTGCCATCAGCCTTACTAGGGTAGAGGAGACCCAGTACTTC.